This T cell receptor (beta chain) was obtained from a study of T cell repertoires in cytomegalovirus infection. Overall study context: CMV infection and matching HLA type were both indicated by public TCR beta signatures.

V lost 3 bases, J lost 1 base, and 9 bases lay in between. This CDR3 spans 13 amino acids. Germline V gene lookup returns CDR1 DFQATT and CDR2 SNEGSKA (reference sequence). A single record per CDR3 protein comes from TCRdb applying MiXCR to the reads. In the table there are about 190,000 distinct CDR3 sequences, roughly 30% of which are singletons. The material sequenced was PBMCs. The TCR sequence derives from a human donor in good health (CMV status not recorded). Some clones in this sample may be carry-over from other donors' samples. The chain joins TRBV20-1 to TRBJ2-5; D not certain. In nucleotides, the CDR3 is TGCAGTGCTAGGATGGGGTTCCAAGAGACCCAGTACTTC. Amino acids: CSARMGFQETQYF.